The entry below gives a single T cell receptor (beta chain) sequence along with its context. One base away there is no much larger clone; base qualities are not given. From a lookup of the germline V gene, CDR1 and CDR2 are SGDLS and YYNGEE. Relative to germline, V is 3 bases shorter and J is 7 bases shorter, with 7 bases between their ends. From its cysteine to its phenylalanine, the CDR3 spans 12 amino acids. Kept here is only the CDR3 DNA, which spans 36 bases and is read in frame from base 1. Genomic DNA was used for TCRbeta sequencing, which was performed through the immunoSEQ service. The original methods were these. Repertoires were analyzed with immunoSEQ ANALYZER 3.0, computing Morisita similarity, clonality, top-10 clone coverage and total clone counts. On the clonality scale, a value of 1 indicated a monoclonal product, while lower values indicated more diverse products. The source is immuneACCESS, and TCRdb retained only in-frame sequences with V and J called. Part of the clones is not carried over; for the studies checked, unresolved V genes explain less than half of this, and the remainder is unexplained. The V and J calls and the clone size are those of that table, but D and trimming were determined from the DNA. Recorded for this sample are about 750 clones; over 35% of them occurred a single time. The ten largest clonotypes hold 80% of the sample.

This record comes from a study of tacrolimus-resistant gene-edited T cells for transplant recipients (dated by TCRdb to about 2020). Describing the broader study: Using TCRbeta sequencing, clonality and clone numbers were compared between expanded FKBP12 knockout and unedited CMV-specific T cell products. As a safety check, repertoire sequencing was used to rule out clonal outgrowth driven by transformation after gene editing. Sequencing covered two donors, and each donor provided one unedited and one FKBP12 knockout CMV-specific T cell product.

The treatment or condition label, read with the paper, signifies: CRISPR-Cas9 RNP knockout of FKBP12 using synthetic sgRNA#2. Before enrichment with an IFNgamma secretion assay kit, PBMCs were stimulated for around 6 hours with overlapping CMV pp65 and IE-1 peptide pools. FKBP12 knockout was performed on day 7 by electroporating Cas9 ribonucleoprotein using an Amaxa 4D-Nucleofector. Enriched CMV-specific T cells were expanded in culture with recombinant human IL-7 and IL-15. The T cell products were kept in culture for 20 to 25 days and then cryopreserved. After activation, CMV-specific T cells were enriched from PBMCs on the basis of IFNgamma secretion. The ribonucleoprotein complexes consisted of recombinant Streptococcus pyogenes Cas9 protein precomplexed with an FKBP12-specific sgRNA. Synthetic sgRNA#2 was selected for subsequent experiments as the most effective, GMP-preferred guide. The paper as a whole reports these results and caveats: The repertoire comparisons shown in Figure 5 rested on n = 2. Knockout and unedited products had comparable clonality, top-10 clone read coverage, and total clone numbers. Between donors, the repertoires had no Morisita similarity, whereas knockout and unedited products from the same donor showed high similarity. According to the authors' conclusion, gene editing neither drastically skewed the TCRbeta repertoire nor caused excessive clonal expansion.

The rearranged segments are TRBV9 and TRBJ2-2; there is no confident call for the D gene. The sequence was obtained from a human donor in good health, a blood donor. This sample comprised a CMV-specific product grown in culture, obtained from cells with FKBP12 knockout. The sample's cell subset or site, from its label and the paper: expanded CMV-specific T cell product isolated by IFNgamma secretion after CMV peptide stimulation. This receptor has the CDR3 CASSARIGELFF. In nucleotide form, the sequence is TGTGCCAGCAGCGCCCGAATCGGGGAGCTGTTTTTT.